Described below is a single T cell receptor (beta chain) sequence and its context. This clonotype was seen repeatedly, ten times or more. Its specific antigen is unknown. The input lacks base qualities; no much larger clone sits a single base away. The record originates from a study of CD8 T cells in ankylosing spondylitis (dated by TCRdb to about 2017). Context from the whole study: The study set out to find disease-linked TCR variants by profiling T cell receptor beta repertoires in ankylosing spondylitis patients and healthy donors. In total, the full study cohort was made up of 108 healthy donors and some 26 ankylosing spondylitis patients. Samples of peripheral blood were taken, and for ankylosing spondylitis patients, synovial fluid was collected as well. The paper as a whole reports these results and caveats: Some TCR beta motif variants had previously been reported in synovial fluid and blood of reactive arthritis patients, which suggested common disease-initiation mechanisms. Significant enrichment of the disease-linked clones was reported in matched synovial fluid samples from ankylosing spondylitis patients. Blood from ankylosing spondylitis patients appeared to be characterized by a TCR beta motif made up of about 8 highly homologous amino acid variants. A CD8+ phenotype was shown by the disease-linked clones, which were found at relatively low frequencies in peripheral blood.

Trimming takes 3 bases from V and 15 bases from J, and the germline ends sit 12 bases apart. The CDR3 runs 11 amino acids, cysteine and phenylalanine included. The retained sequence is limited to the CDR3, 33 bases, with the frame set at the first base. TCRdb records Illumina HiSeq 2500 as the sequencer. Quantitative 5'-RACE with molecular barcodes was used to prepare TCR beta libraries. Processing in the source paper ran as follows. A new computational method, built on a probabilistic model of VDJ rearrangement, was used to identify disease-linked TCR variants. TCRdb handled the public reads itself, with Q25 trimming in fastp and clone calling in MiXCR, and kept productive beta chains. CDR3 protein sequences are deduplicated, and each keeps its most common genes and DNA. The V and J calls shown here were made by TCRdb, not taken from the authors' results. This sample gives 250,000 or so distinct CDR3 sequences in total; 20% to 30% of them show up just once. The ten largest clones represent about 0.6% of the sample.

Sequencing was carried out using blood, either unsorted or a sorted T cell fraction (not recorded which). The chain couples TRBV12-3 or TRBV12-4 to TRBJ2-1; tentative D gene TRBD1, with 6 bases matching. This receptor was obtained from a male donor with ankylosing spondylitis or in good health (not recorded which). The CDR3 loop reads CASSFWDTGFF. The DNA sequence is as follows: TGTGCCAGCAGTTTTTGGGACACGGGGTTCTTC.